The source of this T cell receptor beta chain is a study of blood T cell repertoires in COVID-19. The overall study: Acute-phase and convalescent COVID-19 samples originated in the United States, Italy and Spain. PBMCs, B-cell-depleted T cells, or T cells provided the cDNA or gDNA that made up the material.

This clone was found once. This CDR3 spans 15 amino acids. J was trimmed by 2 bases and V by 5 bases; bases with no gene match: 5. Germline V gene sequence: CDR1 MDHEN, CDR2 SYDVKM. As handled by the study authors: Using reference gene primer amplification, nucleated cell counts were estimated. The assay was immunoSEQ multiplex PCR, and TCRdb's table has in-frame clones only and misses some. That table gives V, J and clone size, and the DNA gave D and trimming. There are 250,000 to 350,000 clones in the sample; approximately 90% occur only once, and approximately 13% lies in the top ten. What was sequenced was peripheral blood. The clonotype originates from a woman in her fifties or sixties with acute or convalescent COVID-19. The gene calls are TRBV28 and TRBJ2-5; 10 nucleotides agree with TRBD1. The CDR3 region has the DNA TGTGCCAGCAGTATGACGGGACAGGGGCAAGAGACCCAGTACTTC. Encoded protein: CASSMTGQGQETQYF.